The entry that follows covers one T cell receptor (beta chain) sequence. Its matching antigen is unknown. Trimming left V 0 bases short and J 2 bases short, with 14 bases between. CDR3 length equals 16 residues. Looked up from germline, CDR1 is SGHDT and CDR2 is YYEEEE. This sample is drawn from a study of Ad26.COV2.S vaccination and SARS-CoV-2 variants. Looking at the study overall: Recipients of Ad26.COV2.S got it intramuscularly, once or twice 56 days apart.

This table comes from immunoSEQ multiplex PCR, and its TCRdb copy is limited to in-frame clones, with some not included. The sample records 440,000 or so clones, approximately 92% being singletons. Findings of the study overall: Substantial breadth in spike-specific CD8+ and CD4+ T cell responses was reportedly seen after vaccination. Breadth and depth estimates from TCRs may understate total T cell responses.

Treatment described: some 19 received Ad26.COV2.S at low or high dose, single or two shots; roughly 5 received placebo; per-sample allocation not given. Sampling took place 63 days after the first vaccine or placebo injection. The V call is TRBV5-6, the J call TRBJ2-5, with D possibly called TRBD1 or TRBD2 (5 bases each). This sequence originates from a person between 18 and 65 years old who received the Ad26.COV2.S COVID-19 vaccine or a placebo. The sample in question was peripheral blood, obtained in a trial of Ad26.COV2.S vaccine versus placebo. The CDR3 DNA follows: TGTGCCAGCAGCTTGGATGCAGGGAGAGGGCAAGAGACCCAGTACTTC. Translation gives CASSLDAGRGQETQYF.